These T cell receptor beta chains were read from a single sample in a study of T cells in localized non-small cell lung cancer. TCRdb's table, derived via immunoSEQ multiplex PCR, lists solely in-frame clones and lacks some. The sample lists approximately 1,400 clones, less than 30% seen once, with around 19% in the top ten. The starting material was normal lung tissue next to the tumor, obtained before any cancer treatment. The receptor set was obtained from a male donor aged 60 or over with stage II squamous cell lung carcinoma. Both conserved end residues are part of each CDR3. D genes are given only for firm matches. Clone size is stated in some rows and not others, as once, few, many or a class when expanded.

v_gene	d_gene	j_gene	abundance	CDR3aa	CDR3nt
TRBV28	-	TRBJ1-2	-	CASRPGHLPYGYTF	TGTGCCAGCAGGCCAGGACATCTTCCCTATGGCTACACCTTC
TRBV19	TRBD1	TRBJ1-5	few	CASKGSRQGSQPQHF	TGTGCCAGTAAGGGATCGAGACAGGGGTCCCAGCCCCAGCATTTT
TRBV6-7	-	TRBJ2-5	few	CASSYRSLPETQYF	TGTGCCAGCAGTTACAGGTCTCTTCCAGAGACCCAGTACTTC
TRBV11-3	TRBD2	TRBJ2-3	-	CASSFGLAGGQGDTQYF	TGTGCCAGCAGCTTTGGACTAGCGGGAGGGCAGGGAGATACGCAGTATTTT
TRBV6-8	TRBD2	TRBJ2-7	-	CASSPVLGRAPYEQYF	TGTGCCAGCAGTCCCGTGCTCGGGAGGGCCCCTTACGAGCAGTACTTC
TRBV15	-	TRBJ2-1	-	CATSGGTLLGDEQFF	TGTGCCACCAGCGGAGGCACCCTCCTTGGGGATGAGCAGTTCTTC
TRBV6-8	TRBD1	TRBJ1-1	-	CASQSIQGGTQAFF	TGTGCCAGCCAATCGATACAGGGGGGGACCCAAGCTTTCTTT
TRBV5-1	-	TRBJ2-5	-	CASSLDGGLETQYF	TGCGCCAGCAGCTTGGATGGAGGGTTGGAGACCCAGTACTTC
TRBV11-3	TRBD2	TRBJ2-3	medium-sized	CASSLTTSGSTDTQYF	TGTGCCAGCAGCCTTACTACTAGCGGGAGTACAGATACGCAGTATTTT
TRBV11-3	-	TRBJ2-7	few	CASSFIRQKFYEQYF	TGTGCCAGCAGCTTTATTAGACAGAAGTTCTACGAGCAGTACTTC
TRBV9	TRBD1	TRBJ2-7	-	CASSAGTEIIYEQYF	TGTGCCAGCAGCGCTGGGACAGAGATAATATACGAGCAGTACTTC
TRBV14	-	TRBJ2-6	large	CASSPGLSVLTF	TGTGCCAGCAGCCCGGGACTTTCCGTCCTGACTTTC
TRBV29-1	-	TRBJ2-3	-	CSVGDGVSTDTQYF	TGCAGCGTTGGGGATGGCGTTAGCACAGATACGCAGTATTTT
TRBV6-8	-	TRBJ1-1	-	CASSDHTANTEAFF	TGTGCCAGCAGCGACCACACTGCCAACACTGAAGCTTTCTTT
TRBV6-8	-	TRBJ2-7	few	CASSYIGYEQYF	TGTGCCAGCAGTTACATTGGCTACGAGCAGTACTTC
TRBV6-8	-	TRBJ2-7	few	CASRRDTVYEQYF	TGTGCCAGCAGGCGAGACACGGTCTACGAGCAGTACTTC
TRBV9	-	TRBJ2-7	few	CASTRQTPTEQYF	TGTGCCAGCACACGACAGACTCCTACCGAGCAGTACTTC
TRBV6-8	TRBD1	TRBJ1-4	few	CASGLDRENEKLFF	TGTGCCAGCGGGCTGGACAGGGAGAATGAAAAACTGTTTTTT
TRBV11-3	TRBD1	TRBJ1-2	few	CASSLVEGANGYTF	TGTGCCAGCAGCTTAGTGGAGGGGGCGAATGGCTACACCTTC
TRBV6-8	-	TRBJ1-4	few	CASSYSLGGAESEKLFF	TGTGCCAGCAGTTACTCCCTGGGAGGGGCCGAGAGTGAAAAACTGTTTTTT
TRBV29-1	TRBD1	TRBJ1-2	-	CSVLDRGQGIHGYTF	TGCAGCGTCCTCGACAGAGGACAGGGAATCCATGGCTACACCTTC
TRBV6-8	-	TRBJ2-5	-	CASSPSEETQYF	TGTGCCAGCAGTCCTTCAGAGGAGACCCAGTACTTC
TRBV30	-	TRBJ2-2	-	CAWSVLSLRGSGELFF	TGTGCCTGGAGTGTACTCTCGTTACGGGGCTCCGGGGAGCTGTTTTTT
TRBV14	TRBD2	TRBJ2-2	-	CASSPLAVSNTGELFF	TGTGCCAGCAGCCCTCTAGCGGTGTCGAACACCGGGGAGCTGTTTTTT
TRBV29-1	TRBD1	TRBJ2-7	-	CSARDRAYEQYF	TGCAGCGCCCGGGACAGGGCCTACGAGCAGTACTTC
TRBV6-8	TRBD1	TRBJ2-7	few	CASSRQGSSYEQYF	TGTGCCAGCAGCCGACAGGGGAGCTCCTACGAGCAGTACTTC
TRBV6-4	-	TRBJ2-7	few	CATQSTYEQYF	TGTGCCACTCAGAGTACCTACGAGCAGTACTTC
TRBV11-3	TRBD2	TRBJ2-3	large	CASSLIGLAGEEDTQYF	TGTGCCAGCAGCCTAATAGGACTAGCGGGAGAGGAAGATACGCAGTATTTT
TRBV30	-	TRBJ1-2	once	CAGHGVTNYGYTF	TGTGCCGGCCACGGGGTAACTAACTATGGCTACACCTTC
TRBV5-1	-	TRBJ1-1	-	CASSLELRDTEAFF	TGCGCCAGCAGCTTGGAGCTCAGGGACACTGAAGCTTTCTTT
TRBV5-1	-	TRBJ1-5	-	CASSLEGTSQPQHF	TGCGCCAGCAGCTTGGAGGGTACGTCACAGCCCCAGCATTTT
TRBV6-8	-	TRBJ2-5	-	CATRDPYQETQYF	TGTGCCACTCGGGACCCATACCAAGAGACCCAGTACTTC
TRBV11-3	-	TRBJ1-2	few	CASSLVALTRKYGYTF	TGTGCCAGCAGCTTAGTTGCTCTGACACGGAAATATGGCTACACCTTC
TRBV6-8	-	TRBJ1-2	-	CASRARQEGPSTF	TGTGCCAGCAGAGCCCGGCAGGAAGGCCCCTCCACCTTC
TRBV6-8	-	TRBJ2-3	medium-sized	CASSLQQTDTQYF	TGTGCCAGCAGTCTACAGCAGACAGATACGCAGTATTTT